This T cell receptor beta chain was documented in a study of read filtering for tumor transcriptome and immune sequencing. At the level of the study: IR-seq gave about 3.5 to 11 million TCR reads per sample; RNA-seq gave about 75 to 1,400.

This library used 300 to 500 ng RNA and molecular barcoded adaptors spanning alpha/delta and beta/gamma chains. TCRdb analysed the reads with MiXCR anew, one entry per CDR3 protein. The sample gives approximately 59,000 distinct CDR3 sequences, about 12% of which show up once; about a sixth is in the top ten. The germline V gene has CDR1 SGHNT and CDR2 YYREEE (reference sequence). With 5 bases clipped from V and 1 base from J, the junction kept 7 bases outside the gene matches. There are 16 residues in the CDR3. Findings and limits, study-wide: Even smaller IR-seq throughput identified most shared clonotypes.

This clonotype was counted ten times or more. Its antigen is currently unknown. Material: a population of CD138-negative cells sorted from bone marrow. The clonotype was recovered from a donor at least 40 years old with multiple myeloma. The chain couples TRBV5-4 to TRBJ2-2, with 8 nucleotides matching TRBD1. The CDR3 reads CASRPDRGRNTGELFF. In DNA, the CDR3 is TGTGCCAGCAGACCAGACAGGGGAAGGAACACCGGGGAGCTGTTTTTT.